The 8 T cell receptor beta chains presented below share a single source sample, sequenced in a study of vaccination and CD4 T cells after COVID-19 (dated by TCRdb to about 2022). Which antigens these TCRs recognize remains unknown. Library method: PCR. Sequencing instrument: Illumina iSeq 100. DNA from cultured CD4+ T cells underwent TCR sequencing with the Oncomine TCR Beta short-read assay at the Johns Hopkins FTIC core. The public reads were reprocessed in TCRdb via fastp at Q25 and MiXCR, keeping in-frame beta chains. Every entry covers one CDR3 protein and lists the most common genes and DNA from its rows. The sample data list approximately 12,000 distinct CDR3 sequences, and 50% of these were observed just once. The ten biggest clones cover approximately 30% of the sample. This specimen's treatment or condition label, per the study, means: roughly ten-day PBMC culture with coronavirus spike peptide pools or control peptides (ViraFEST assay).

Sequenced input: CD4+ T cells from blood, cultured in vitro. These receptors all stem from a human donor who had recovered from COVID-19.

The rearrangement uses TRBV20-1 and TRBJ2-6, with D possibly being TRBD2 (5 bases). Trimming removed 3 bases from V and 0 bases from J, with 12 bases in between. This CDR3 contains 16 residues. CDR1 DFQATT and CDR2 SNEGSKA come from the germline V gene (reference sequence). The DNA for the CDR3 is TGCAGTGCTAGCAGAGGGAAGAGCTCTGGGGCCAACGTCCTGACTTTC. Protein: CSASRGKSSGANVLTF.

This clonotype is labeled as medium-sized. The V and J genes are TRBV6-4 and TRBJ1-2; 8 nucleotides align to TRBD1. V shed 2 bases, J shed 4 bases, and the junction held 6 bases outside the gene matches. The CDR3 totals 15 residues. Looked up from germline, CDR1 is MRHNA and CDR2 is SNTAGT. The CDR3 DNA is TGTGCCAGCAGTGACCGGACAGGGTCTCTCTATGGCTACACCTTC. It is translated as CASSDRTGSLYGYTF.

The V gene is TRBV9, the J gene TRBJ1-3, with 7 bases matching TRBD1. The CDR3 totals 15 residues. Germline trimming cut 1 base from V and 0 bases from J; bases unmatched to any gene: 1. Germline V gene lookup returns CDR1 SGDLS and CDR2 YYNGEE. The CDR3 nucleotides read TGTGCCAGCAGCGTAACAGGGGCCTCTGGAAACACCATATATTTT. Protein sequence: CASSVTGASGNTIYF.

The CDR3 loop reads CASSLQAGLSGNTIYF. The CDR3, as DNA: TGTGCCAGCAGTTTACAAGCAGGTCTCTCTGGAAACACCATATATTTT. The V gene is TRBV27, the J gene TRBJ1-3; D uncertain. V dropped 2 bases and J dropped 0 bases, with 11 bases sitting between them. The CDR3 covers 16 residues. Germline CDR1 reads MNHEY; CDR2 reads SMNVEV (reference sequence).

This clonotype was counted only a few times. The chain couples TRBV27 to TRBJ2-1; 12 nucleotides align to TRBD1. The CDR3 consists of 20 residues. The V and J ends lost 4 bases and 6 bases, in that order; junction bases with no gene match: 19. The germline CDR1 and CDR2 sequences are MNHEY and SMNVEV (reference sequence). CDR3 nucleotide sequence: TGTGCCAGCAGTTCCAGGGCGGGGACAGGGGGCTTCATTATTCGCAATGAGCAGTTCTTC. This translates into CASSSRAGTGGFIIRNEQFF.

J is TRBJ2-5 and V is TRBV15, with 12 bases identical to TRBD2. The J segment lost 1 base and the V segment lost 0 bases, leaving 9 bases of the junction unmatched. Germline lookup yields CDR1 LNHNV and CDR2 YYDKDF (reference sequence). This CDR3 has 19 residues. The CDR3 region is CATSREFPILAGGQETQYF. In nucleotides, the CDR3 is TGTGCCACCAGCAGAGAGTTCCCCATACTAGCGGGGGGCCAAGAGACCCAGTACTTC.

A note on this clonotype: An end of the junction differs from the germline gene, which may be a read error. The rearrangement links TRBV5-1 to TRBJ1-2; possibly TRBD1 for D (6 bases). The CDR3 contains 14 residues. Germline V lookup: CDR1 SGHRS, CDR2 YFSETQ. The CDR3 DNA sequence: TGCGCCAGCAGCTTGGATGGCGAGCAGGGCAGGGGCCCCTTC. Translating it yields CASSLDGEQGRGPF.

The rearrangement uses TRBV6-1 and TRBJ1-2, with TRBD1 as a possible D gene (5 bases). Germline V gene sequence: CDR1 MNHNS, CDR2 SASEGT. The V end lost 7 bases, the J end lost 6 bases, and 18 bases lay between the germline ends. The CDR3 sequence is 14 residues long. CDR3 DNA sequence: TGTGCCAGCACCCGGGGGGTAGGACGGGATGGCTACACCTTC. Translated: CASTRGVGRDGYTF.